Below are 28 T cell receptor beta chains sequenced from a single sample in a study of T cells in Graves' hyperthyroidism and ophthalmopathy. The CDR3 regions of TCR beta were amplified from RNA transcripts. The study used the HTBI primer set for a first-round RT-PCR of the TCR CDR3. From the multiplex PCR reads, TCRdb called clonotypes with MiXCR, one entry per CDR3 protein. The sample includes about 360,000 distinct CDR3 sequences, 20% to 25% of them seen just once. Sequencing was done on a sample of blood. The source is a man aged 50 to 60 with Graves' hyperthyroidism.

This clonotype has more than one count but fewer than ten. The chain joins TRBV29-1 to TRBJ2-5, with 16 bases aligning to TRBD2. Germline-derived CDR1 and CDR2 are SQVTM and ANQGSEA. Unmatched junction bases numbered 5, after V lost 7 bases and J lost 3 bases. This CDR3 has 15 amino acids. CDR3 nucleotide sequence: TGCAGCGCCGGGGGGACTAGCGGGAGGGAAGAGACCCAGTACTTC. This gives the protein CSAGGTSGREETQYF.

This clonotype was detected a few times. The chain uses TRBV6-5 and TRBJ2-5; tentatively, D is TRBD2 (6 bases). V was trimmed by 2 bases and J by 3 bases, leaving 10 bases between them. The CDR3 runs 14 residues. Looked up from germline, CDR1 is MNHEY and CDR2 is SVGAGI. The CDR3 nucleotides are TGTGCCAGCAGTTACCCGGGGGTTGAAGAGACCCAGTACTTC. Translated, it gives CASSYPGVEETQYF.

Comments on this clonotype: A read error may be the cause here, since a much bigger clone is one base away. The V gene is TRBV28, the J gene TRBJ2-7; D uncertain. The germline gives CDR1 MDHEN, CDR2 SYDVKM. This CDR3 comprises 15 residues. CDR3 nucleotides: TGTGCCAGCAGCCCCGTCAACCGCGGTACCTACGGGCAGTACTTC. It translates to CASSPVNRGTYGQYF.

This chain connects TRBV11-2 to TRBJ2-1, with 7 bases that match TRBD1. This CDR3 contains 15 residues. CDR1 is SGHAT, CDR2 FQNNGV, per germline. V lost 5 bases, J lost 2 bases, and 6 bases stayed unmatched. The CDR3 region is CASSIRQGPYNEQFF. For the CDR3, the DNA is TGTGCCAGCAGCATTAGACAGGGCCCCTACAATGAGCAGTTCTTC.

The chain links TRBV6-2 or TRBV6-3 to TRBJ2-4; 9 bases align to TRBD2. The CDR3 has 13 amino acids. V gave up 6 bases and J gave up 5 bases; unmatched junction bases: 2. Germline V CDR1 and CDR2: MNHEY, SVGEGT. This chain's CDR3 is CASREREENIQYF. In DNA, the CDR3 is TGTGCCAGCAGGGAGCGGGAGGAAAACATTCAGTACTTC.

This clonotype was recorded at least ten times. The V gene is TRBV2, the J gene TRBJ2-1; the D is unclear. In germline, CDR1 is SNHLY, CDR2 FYNNEI. V was cut by 1 base and J by 10 bases, with 2 bases left in between. The CDR3 consists of 10 residues. CDR3 amino acids: CASSEGEQFF. The CDR3 DNA sequence: TGTGCCAGCAGTGAAGGGGAGCAGTTCTTC. The entire variable domain, with the rest obtained from reference TRBV2 and TRBJ2-1, is as follows: EPEVTQTPSHQVTQMGQEVILRCVPISNHLYFYWYRQILGQKVEFLVSFYNNEISEKSEIFDDQFSVERPDGSNFTLKIRSTKLEDSAMYFCASSEGEQFFGPGTRLTVL.

The V call is TRBV20-1, the J call TRBJ1-1; D unresolved. The CDR3 runs to 12 residues. Trimming shortened V by 6 bases and J by 3 bases, and 11 bases separated the two germline ends. The V gene's germline CDR1 is DFQATT and CDR2 SNEGSKA (reference sequence). The CDR3 is CSAGRLDTEAFF. DNA for the CDR3: TGCAGTGCCGGTCGGCTGGACACTGAAGCTTTCTTT.

Only one count was recorded for this clonotype. This sequence may be a read error, since a much larger clone differs from it by one base. This chain joins TRBV7-7 and TRBJ2-3; D is undetermined. V dropped 1 base and J dropped 4 bases, with 15 bases sitting between them. The CDR3 is 16 residues long. In germline, CDR1 is SSHAT, CDR2 FNYEAQ (reference sequence). The CDR3 reads CASSLGVVRSADTQYF. The CDR3 nucleotides are TGTGCCAGCAGCTTAGGTGTGGTCAGGAGCGCAGATACGCAGTATTTT.

The chain carries TRBV7-9 and TRBJ1-1; D unresolved. CDR3 length equals 12 residues. In germline, CDR1 is SEHNR, CDR2 FQNEAQ (reference sequence). The germline V and J ends were trimmed by 5 bases and 11 bases, with 15 bases remaining between them. The CDR3 DNA follows: TGTGCCAGCAGCGGAACGGTGCTCGTCGCTTTCTTT. Protein: CASSGTVLVAFF.

This chain uses TRBV6-2 or TRBV6-3 with TRBJ1-1; no clear D gene. Trimming shortened V by 7 bases and J by 10 bases, and 16 bases separated the two germline ends. The CDR3 is 12 residues long. Germline assignment: CDR1 MNHEY and CDR2 SVGEGT. The DNA of the CDR3 is TGTGCCAGCACCAATTCGGCCCTGCTAGCTTTCTTT. It codes for CASTNSALLAFF.

The rearrangement links TRBV10-3 to TRBJ2-1; TRBD2 matches 7 bases. The CDR3 has 15 residues. Trimming at V came to 4 bases and at J to 0 bases, leaving 3 bases not matched to a gene. Looked up from germline, CDR1 is ENHRY and CDR2 is SYGVKD. The CDR3 DNA reads TGTGCCATCAGTGCAGGCGGGAGCTCCTACAATGAGCAGTTCTTC. This codes for CAISAGGSSYNEQFF.

This clonotype was seen ten or more times. This sequence joins TRBV7-9 and TRBJ2-1; D call uncertain. The CDR3 consists of 15 residues. V gave up 3 bases and J gave up 4 bases, with 13 bases separating them. The germline gives CDR1 SEHNR, CDR2 FQNEAQ (reference sequence). Here the CDR3 reads CASSFGNPVYNEQFF. In DNA, the CDR3 is TGTGCCAGCAGCTTCGGTAACCCAGTTTACAATGAGCAGTTCTTC. Together with reference TRBV7-9 and TRBJ2-1, the CDR3 gives the full variable domain: DTGVSQNPRHKITKRGQNVTFRCDPISEHNRLYWYRQTLGQGPEFLTYFQNEAQLEKSRLLSDRFSAERPKGSFSTLEIQRTEQGDSAMYLCASSFGNPVYNEQFFGPGTRLTVL.

The V and J genes are TRBV10-3 and TRBJ2-6, with D hard to call. The CDR3 sequence is 15 residues long. Germline CDR1 is ENHRY and CDR2 is SYGVKD. The V end lost 5 bases, the J end lost 4 bases, and 12 bases lay between the germline ends. This chain's CDR3 is CAISRQPSGANVLTF. CDR3 nucleotide sequence: TGTGCCATCAGTAGGCAGCCTTCCGGGGCCAACGTCCTGACTTTC.

V and J are TRBV7-9 and TRBJ2-2, with 9 bases matching TRBD1. Germline V gives CDR1 SEHNR, CDR2 FQNEAQ (reference sequence). Germline trimming cut 3 bases from V and 6 bases from J; bases unmatched to any gene: 5. This CDR3 has 15 residues. This CDR3 reads CASSLEQGAAGELFF. The CDR3 region has the DNA TGTGCCAGCAGCTTGGAACAGGGGGCCGCCGGGGAGCTGTTTTTT. Using reference TRBV7-9 and TRBJ2-2 for the parts outside the CDR3, the full variable domain is DTGVSQNPRHKITKRGQNVTFRCDPISEHNRLYWYRQTLGQGPEFLTYFQNEAQLEKSRLLSDRFSAERPKGSFSTLEIQRTEQGDSAMYLCASSLEQGAAGELFFGEGSRLTVL.

This clonotype was seen more than once but under ten times. CDR3 region: CASSGGSGTSRFIRRDTQYF. CDR3 sequence (DNA): TGTGCCAGCAGCGGCGGATCCGGGACTAGCCGCTTTATACGTCGGGATACGCAGTATTTT. The chain recombines TRBV5-6 with TRBJ2-3; the match to TRBD2 covers 9 bases. CDR1 SGHDT and CDR2 YYEEEE come from the germline V gene. The CDR3 runs 20 residues. V lost 4 bases, J lost 6 bases, and 24 bases stayed unmatched.

The rearrangement joins TRBV29-1 to TRBJ2-7; D could derive from TRBD1 or TRBD2 (5 bases each). CDR3 length: 12 amino acids. Germline CDR1 is SQVTM and CDR2 is ANQGSEA. The V end was cut by 3 bases, the J end by 5 bases, with 11 bases between. CDR3 amino acids: CSVDLGEDEQYF. The CDR3 DNA is TGCAGCGTTGATTTGGGGGAAGACGAGCAGTACTTC.

This clonotype occurred a few times. The gene calls are TRBV19 and TRBJ2-3, with TRBD1 as a possible D gene (6 bases). Deletions cut 11 bases from V and 6 bases from J, with 21 bases between. This CDR3 is built from 14 residues. Germline V gene lookup returns CDR1 LNHDA and CDR2 SQIVND (reference sequence). In DNA form, the CDR3 reads TGTGCCGTAAGAAACAGGGACGGGTCGGATACGCAGTATTTT. This gives the protein CAVRNRDGSDTQYF. Looking up the rest from reference TRBV19 and TRBJ2-3 gives the full variable domain: DGGITQSPKYLFRKEGQNVTLSCEQNLNHDAMYWYRQDPGQGLRLIYYSQIVNDFQKGDIAEGYSVSREKKESFPLTVTSAQKNPTAFYLCAVRNRDGSDTQYFGPGTRLTVL.

This clonotype appeared a few times. V is TRBV29-1 and J is TRBJ2-7; 7 bases are shared with TRBD2. This CDR3 is 13 amino acids long. The V gene end was trimmed by 3 bases and the J gene end by 6 bases; junction bases not matched to a gene: 8. Germline V gene sequence: CDR1 SQVTM, CDR2 ANQGSEA. The CDR3, as DNA: TGCAGCGTTGAGAAGGCGTCGGGGGGCGAGCAGTACTTC. The encoded protein is CSVEKASGGEQYF.

This clonotype was seen a few times. J is TRBJ2-7 and V is TRBV6-1, with D unresolved. CDR3 length equals 14 residues. The V gene's germline CDR1 is MNHNS and CDR2 SASEGT. The V and J ends lost 6 bases and 2 bases respectively, with 14 bases between them. CDR3 nucleotides: TGTGCCAGCAGGCTGGGTATTCTTACCTACGAGCAGTACTTC. Translating it yields CASRLGILTYEQYF.

This clonotype was recorded a few times. The V call is TRBV9, the J call TRBJ1-1; no reliable D call. The CDR3 covers 14 residues. Germline CDR1 SGDLS, CDR2 YYNGEE. Between the trimmed V and J ends, which lost 2 bases and 5 bases, there was a span of 13 bases. CDR3 sequence reads: CASSVMGLGTEAFF. CDR3 coding DNA: TGTGCCAGCAGCGTTATGGGCCTAGGGACTGAAGCTTTCTTT.

V and J are TRBV6-1 and TRBJ1-2; TRBD1 matches 9 bases. The J segment lost 8 bases and the V segment lost 5 bases, leaving 6 bases of the junction unmatched. CDR1 is MNHNS and CDR2 is SASEGT in the germline V gene. This CDR3 has 13 residues. CDR3 sequence: CASSPRTGEGYTF. DNA for the CDR3: TGTGCCAGCAGTCCCAGGACAGGGGAAGGCTACACCTTC.

This clonotype came up many times. The rearrangement links TRBV6-1 to TRBJ2-3; TRBD1 aligns across 7 bases. There are 16 residues in the CDR3. Germline lookup yields CDR1 MNHNS and CDR2 SASEGT. V shed 1 base, J shed 6 bases, and the junction held 10 bases outside the gene matches. The CDR3 here is CASSEEPGQSMDTQYF. DNA of the CDR3: TGTGCCAGCAGTGAAGAACCGGGACAGTCCATGGATACGCAGTATTTT.

The chain employs TRBV29-1 and TRBJ2-5, with 7 bases aligning to TRBD2. From germline, CDR1 is SQVTM and CDR2 ANQGSEA. J was trimmed by 7 bases and V by 3 bases; bases with no gene match: 14. The length of the CDR3 is 15 residues. The CDR3 sequence: CSVEPSGSPTGTQYF. Written as DNA, the CDR3 is TGCAGCGTTGAGCCTAGCGGTTCCCCTACGGGGACCCAGTACTTC. The whole variable domain, filled in from reference TRBV29-1 and TRBJ2-5, reads SAVISQKPSRDICQRGTSLTIQCQVDSQVTMMFWYRQQPGQSLTLIATANQGSEATYESGFVIDKFPISRPNLTFSTLTVSNMSPEDSSIYLCSVEPSGSPTGTQYFGPGTRLLVL.

J is TRBJ2-7 and V is TRBV24-1; the match to TRBD1 covers 8 bases. J gave up 0 bases and V 1 base, and 7 bases lay outside the gene matches. Germline loops: CDR1 KGHDR, CDR2 SFDVKD. This CDR3 has 17 amino acids. The CDR3 DNA is TGTGCCACCAGTGATTTCTTTCGCAGGGGGCCCTCCTACGAGCAGTACTTC. It encodes CATSDFFRRGPSYEQYF.

The chain combines TRBV30 with TRBJ1-2; 9 bases agree with TRBD1. The CDR3 is 13 amino acids. J was trimmed by 4 bases and V by 3 bases; bases with no gene match: 3. The V gene's germline CDR1 is GTSNPN and CDR2 SVGIG (reference sequence). CDR3 loop: CAWSGQGFYGYTF. The CDR3 DNA is TGTGCCTGGAGCGGACAGGGGTTCTATGGCTACACCTTC.

This clonotype was found once. A much larger clone differs by one base, so this may be a read error. V is TRBV3-1 and J is TRBJ1-1; D might be TRBD1 (5 bases). The CDR3 has 15 amino acids. V dropped 4 bases and J dropped 1 base, with 13 bases sitting between them. Germline assignment: CDR1 LGHDT and CDR2 YNNKEL (reference sequence). CDR3 in DNA: TGTGCCAGCAGCCCCCGTAGCAGGGCGAACACTGAAGCTTTCTTT. Its protein product is CASSPRSRANTEAFF.

This clonotype was counted only a few times. The chain joins TRBV10-2 to TRBJ2-5; possibly TRBD2 for D (5 bases). V lost 7 bases and J 3 bases, leaving 12 bases between the germline ends. The germline V gene encodes CDR1 WSHSY and CDR2 SAAADI. The CDR3 totals 13 residues. The CDR3 DNA sequence: TGCGCCAGCAAGTTTTCCGGGGAAGAGACCCAGTACTTC. Its protein is CASKFSGEETQYF.

V is TRBV20-1 and J is TRBJ2-3; D is possibly TRBD2 (6 bases). In germline, CDR1 is DFQATT, CDR2 SNEGSKA (reference sequence). CDR3 length: 13 amino acids. V was trimmed by 2 bases and J by 4 bases, leaving 10 bases between them. CDR3 loop: CSARTEGADTQYF. CDR3 nucleotide sequence: TGCAGTGCTAGAACGGAGGGAGCAGATACGCAGTATTTT.